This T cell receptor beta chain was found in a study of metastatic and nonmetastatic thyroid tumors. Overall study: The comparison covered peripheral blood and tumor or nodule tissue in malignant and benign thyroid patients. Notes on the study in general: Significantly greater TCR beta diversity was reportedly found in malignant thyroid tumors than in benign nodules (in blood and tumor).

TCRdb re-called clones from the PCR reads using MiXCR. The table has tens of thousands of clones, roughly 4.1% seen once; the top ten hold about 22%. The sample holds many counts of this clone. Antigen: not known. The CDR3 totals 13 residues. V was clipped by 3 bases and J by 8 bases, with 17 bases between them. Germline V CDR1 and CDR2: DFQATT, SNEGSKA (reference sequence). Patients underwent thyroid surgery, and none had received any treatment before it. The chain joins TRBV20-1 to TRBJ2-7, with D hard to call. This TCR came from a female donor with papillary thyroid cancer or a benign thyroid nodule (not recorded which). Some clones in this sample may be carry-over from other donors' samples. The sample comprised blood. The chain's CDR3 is CSASHPQNPQQYF. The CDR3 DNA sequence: TGCAGTGCTAGCCACCCCCAGAACCCCCAGCAGTACTTC.